This TCR beta chain was observed in a study of CD8 T cells in Susac syndrome. Study at large: Treatment status at blood draw for the Susac syndrome patients was therapy-naive, corticosteroids, or intravenous immunoglobulin alone.

This clonotype was counted once. cDNA came from around 0.5 to 1 ug RNA primed by random hexamers. One entry per CDR3 protein results from TCRdb running MiXCR on the immunoSEQ multiplex PCR reads. The sample records about 180,000 distinct CDR3 sequences, roughly 94% being singletons. J lost 0 bases, V lost 4 bases, and 6 bases had no gene match. In germline, CDR1 is GTSNPN, CDR2 SVGIG (reference sequence). The CDR3 is 15 residues long. Sequencing of TCR beta drew on CD8+ and CD4+ T cells from blood. Diagnostic criteria defined recently for definite or probable disease were met by the Susac syndrome patients. The CD8+ and CD4+ T cells were isolated magnetically using a negative isolation approach, whereas the TEMRA cells were enriched by FACS.

Sequenced material: CD4+ T cells from PBMCs. The clonotype was recovered from a human donor with Susac syndrome. The rearrangement joins TRBV30 to TRBJ2-3, with TRBD2 matching over 8 bases. CDR3 region: CAWTSGRTSTDTQYF. The CDR3 region has the DNA TGTGCCTGGACTAGCGGGCGGACTAGCACAGATACGCAGTATTTT.